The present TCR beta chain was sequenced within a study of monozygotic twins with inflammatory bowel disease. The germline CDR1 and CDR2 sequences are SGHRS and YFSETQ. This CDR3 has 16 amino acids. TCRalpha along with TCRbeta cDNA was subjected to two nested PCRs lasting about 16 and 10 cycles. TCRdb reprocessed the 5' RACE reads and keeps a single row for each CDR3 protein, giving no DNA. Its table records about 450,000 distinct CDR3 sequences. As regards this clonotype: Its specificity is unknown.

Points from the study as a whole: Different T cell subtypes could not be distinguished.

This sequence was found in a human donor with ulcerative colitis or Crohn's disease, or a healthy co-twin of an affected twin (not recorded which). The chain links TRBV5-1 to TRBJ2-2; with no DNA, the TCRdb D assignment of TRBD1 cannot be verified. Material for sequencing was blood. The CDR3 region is CASSYRDTASTGELFF. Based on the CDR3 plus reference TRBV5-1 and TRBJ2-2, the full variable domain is KAGVTQTPRYLIKTRGQQVTLSCSPISGHRSVSWYQQTPGQGLQFLFEYFSETQRNKGNFPGRFSGRQFSNSRSEMNVSTLELGDSALYLCASSYRDTASTGELFFGEGSRLTVL.